One sample yielded the 27 T cell receptor beta chains listed below, sequenced in a study of cytomegalovirus exposure and HLA in healthy donors. Use of 60 Vbeta and 13 Jbeta primers characterized the PCR. Repertoires were generated with immunoSEQ multiplex PCR, while TCRdb's copy carries only in-frame clones and drops some. The sample shows approximately 150,000 clones, 75% to 80% of them seen only once. Material for sequencing was PBMCs. These receptor sequences come from a middle-aged man in good health and CMV-seropositive.

This chain joins TRBV19 and TRBJ2-5; TRBD2 matches 9 bases. The CDR3 contains 17 residues. The trim removed 2 bases at V and 5 bases at J, leaving 12 bases unmatched. From germline, CDR1 is LNHDA and CDR2 SQIVND (reference sequence). The CDR3 bases are TGTGCCAGTAGTATACGAGGGAGAGTAGCGGGAGCTGAGACCCAGTACTTC. Translated, it gives CASSIRGRVAGAETQYF.

This chain uses TRBV5-1 with TRBJ2-5; TRBD1 might be the D (6 bases). The J call is doubtful: the DNA matches TRBJ2-7 better. The CDR3 contains 16 residues. Germline CDR1 and CDR2: SGHRS and YFSETQ. The CDR3: CASSLSAPRGTYEQYF. CDR3 in DNA: TGCGCCAGCAGCTTGTCCGCACCCAGGGGAACCTACGAGCAGTACTTC.

As regards this clone: The same CDR3 can be traced to other DNA sequences in this sample. The chain carries TRBV28 and TRBJ1-5, with D perhaps TRBD1 (5 bases). Germline V lookup: CDR1 MDHEN, CDR2 SYDVKM. The CDR3 covers 14 residues. Trimming left V 5 bases short and J 6 bases short, with 14 bases between. The CDR3 loop is CASSTIRVVQPQHF. The CDR3 nucleotides are TGTGCCAGCAGTACCATCAGGGTAGTTCAGCCCCAGCATTTT. Based on the CDR3 plus reference TRBV28 and TRBJ1-5, the full variable domain is DVKVTQSSRYLVKRTGEKVFLECVQDMDHENMFWYRQDPGLGLRLIYFSYDVKMKEKGDIPEGYSVSREKKERFSLILESASTNQTSMYLCASSTIRVVQPQHFGDGTRLSIL.

This chain connects TRBV7-9 to TRBJ2-3; maybe TRBD2 (5 bases). Trimming cost V 4 bases and J 0 bases, with 20 bases left between them. Germline V gene sequence: CDR1 SEHNR, CDR2 FQNEAQ (reference sequence). CDR3 length: 18 amino acids. The CDR3 sequence: CASSSRVSSSSSTDTQYF. The CDR3 nucleotides are TGTGCCAGCAGCTCCCGGGTTTCTAGCTCCTCTAGCACAGATACGCAGTATTTT.

The V and J genes are TRBV7-3 and TRBJ2-3, with a weak D call TRBD2 (5 bases). Germline-derived CDR1 and CDR2 are SGHTA and FQGTGA. This CDR3 is 14 amino acids long. Trimming left V 4 bases short and J 4 bases short, with 12 bases between. CDR3 DNA sequence: TGTGCCAGCAGCTCCGGACTGAATTCAGATACGCAGTATTTT. Amino acids: CASSSGLNSDTQYF.

The chain recombines TRBV9 with TRBJ1-2; 7 nucleotides line up with TRBD1. V was clipped by 0 bases and J by 4 bases; unmatched bases: 3. Germline loops: CDR1 SGDLS, CDR2 YYNGEE. There are 14 residues in the CDR3. The CDR3 region is CASSVGTGPYGYTF. For the CDR3, the DNA is TGTGCCAGCAGCGTAGGGACAGGCCCCTATGGCTACACCTTC.

The V call is TRBV6-5, the J call TRBJ2-3, with 7 bases fitting TRBD2. This CDR3 is built from 14 residues. Germline V lookup: CDR1 MNHEY, CDR2 SVGAGI. V shed 5 bases and J 5 bases; nucleotides not matched to a gene: 7. Here the CDR3 reads CASSPGVAGDTQYF. The CDR3 nucleotides read TGTGCCAGCAGTCCCGGTGTAGCGGGAGATACGCAGTATTTT.

This sequence joins TRBV12-5 and TRBJ2-5, with 9 bases identical to TRBD2. There are 17 residues in the CDR3. The trim removed 1 base at V and 5 bases at J, leaving 11 bases unmatched. The germline gives CDR1 LGHNT, CDR2 FRNRAP. The CDR3 coding sequence is TGTGCTAGTGGTTTGGCGCCCGCTAGCGGGATATGGGAGACCCAGTACTTC. This codes for CASGLAPASGIWETQYF.

The chain employs TRBV5-8 and TRBJ1-2, with 9 bases aligning to TRBD1. This CDR3 region has 14 residues. With 3 bases clipped from V and 4 bases from J, the junction kept 4 bases outside the gene matches. The germline gives CDR1 SGHTS, CDR2 YDEGEE. CDR3 coding DNA: TGTGCCAGCAGCTCGGGACAGGGTCCCTATGGCTACACCTTC. It translates to CASSSGQGPYGYTF.

This clone came up a few times. The V and J genes are TRBV7-9 and TRBJ2-3, with 8 bases that match TRBD2. The CDR3 totals 16 residues. Germline loops: CDR1 SEHNR, CDR2 FQNEAQ (reference sequence). V was pared by 1 base and J by 1 base, with 4 bases of the junction left unmatched. The CDR3 loop is CASSLEISGGTDTQYF. CDR3 nucleotides: TGTGCCAGCAGCTTAGAGATTAGCGGGGGCACAGATACGCAGTATTTT. Filled out from reference TRBV7-9 and TRBJ2-3, the complete variable domain reads DTGVSQNPRHKITKRGQNVTFRCDPISEHNRLYWYRQTLGQGPEFLTYFQNEAQLEKSRLLSDRFSAERPKGSFSTLEIQRTEQGDSAMYLCASSLEISGGTDTQYFGPGTRLTVL.

The chain recombines TRBV18 with TRBJ2-7; D is perhaps TRBD1 (5 bases). CDR3 length: 14 amino acids. Germline V gene sequence: CDR1 KGHSH, CDR2 LQKENI. Trimming cost V 4 bases and J 3 bases, with 13 bases left between them. CDR3: CASSLTQDIYEQYF. For the CDR3, the DNA is TGTGCCAGCTCACTAACACAGGACATCTACGAGCAGTACTTC.

The V gene is TRBV25-1, the J gene TRBJ2-5, with TRBD1 matching over 9 bases. V lost 5 bases to trimming and J lost 5 bases; unmatched junction nucleotides: 9. The CDR3 is 15 amino acids. Germline values: CDR1 MGHDK, CDR2 SYGVNS. The chain's CDR3 is CASSHRGTGFETQYF. CDR3 nucleotide sequence: TGTGCCAGCAGTCACCGCGGGACAGGGTTCGAGACCCAGTACTTC.

This rearrangement joins TRBV5-1 to TRBJ1-5; 7 nucleotides match TRBD1. J gave up 1 base and V 2 bases, and 3 bases lay outside the gene matches. Germline assignment: CDR1 SGHRS and CDR2 YFSETQ. The CDR3 runs 15 residues. CDR3 in amino acids: CASSLQGQSNQPQHF. The CDR3 DNA reads as TGCGCCAGCAGCTTACAGGGACAGAGCAATCAGCCCCAGCATTTT. Looking up the rest from reference TRBV5-1 and TRBJ1-5 gives the full variable domain: KAGVTQTPRYLIKTRGQQVTLSCSPISGHRSVSWYQQTPGQGLQFLFEYFSETQRNKGNFPGRFSGRQFSNSRSEMNVSTLELGDSALYLCASSLQGQSNQPQHFGDGTRLSIL.

CDR3 sequence reads: CASSSPRTSTDTQYF. The CDR3 nucleotides are TGTGCCAGCAGTTCCCCAAGGACTAGCACAGATACGCAGTATTTT. V usage is TRBV6-5 and J usage is TRBJ2-3, with a possible D match to TRBD2 (5 bases). The CDR3 runs 15 residues. Germline V lookup: CDR1 MNHEY, CDR2 SVGAGI. V gave up 4 bases and J gave up 0 bases, with 11 bases separating them.

The gene calls are TRBV20-1 and TRBJ2-7; no clear D. The CDR3 length is 11 residues. The germline V gene encodes CDR1 DFQATT and CDR2 SNEGSKA (reference sequence). V was trimmed by 4 bases and J by 4 bases, leaving 8 bases between them. The CDR3 protein is CSATDLYEQYF. The CDR3 DNA reads as TGCAGTGCTACAGACTTATACGAGCAGTACTTC.

The chain recombines TRBV12-5 with TRBJ2-2; TRBD2 aligns across 10 bases. V trimming: 2 bases; J trimming: 5 bases; junction bases outside the gene matches: 5. Germline V gene sequence: CDR1 LGHNT, CDR2 FRNRAP. The CDR3 has 16 residues. The CDR3: CASGLSSGGGTGELFF. The CDR3 DNA reads TGTGCTAGTGGTTTGTCTAGCGGGGGAGGGACCGGGGAGCTGTTTTTT.

The chain employs TRBV7-9 and TRBJ2-1; 7 bases are a match to TRBD1. The junction had 7 bases not matched to a gene; V was cut back by 4 bases and J by 4 bases. Germline values: CDR1 SEHNR, CDR2 FQNEAQ (reference sequence). This CDR3 has 15 residues. DNA of the CDR3: TGTGCCAGCAGCTCACGACAGGGCATATACAATGAGCAGTTCTTC. Amino acids: CASSSRQGIYNEQFF.

The chain joins TRBV10-2 to TRBJ1-6; TRBD1 matches 8 bases. From germline, CDR1 is WSHSY and CDR2 SAAADI. The CDR3 contains 16 residues. Unmatched junction bases numbered 13, after V lost 6 bases and J lost 9 bases. The CDR3 DNA follows: TGCGCCAGCAGGGTTTCGGTTGGACAGGGAGGTTCACCCCTCCACTTT. Its translation: CASRVSVGQGGSPLHF.

V and J are TRBV29-1 and TRBJ2-1; possible D gene TRBD2, 5 bases. Germline CDR1 reads SQVTM; CDR2 reads ANQGSEA. The V end was cut by 2 bases, the J end by 2 bases, with 10 bases between. This CDR3 is 14 amino acids long. This CDR3 is CSVERGWAYNEQFF. CDR3 nucleotide sequence: TGCAGCGTTGAACGGGGATGGGCCTACAATGAGCAGTTCTTC.

CDR3 in amino acids: CASMSQGQGEDTQYF. The CDR3 nucleotides read TGTGCCAGCATGTCCCAGGGACAGGGGGAAGATACGCAGTATTTT. This chain connects TRBV27 to TRBJ2-3, with 11 positions matching TRBD1. With 7 bases clipped from V and 5 bases from J, the junction kept 8 bases outside the gene matches. Germline V gene sequence: CDR1 MNHEY, CDR2 SMNVEV (reference sequence). CDR3 size: 15 residues.

This clone was recorded only once. V gene TRBV5-1 combines with J gene TRBJ2-3; 9 bases line up with TRBD1. CDR1 SGHRS and CDR2 YFSETQ come from the germline V gene. CDR3 length: 14 residues. V gave up 3 bases and J gave up 3 bases; unmatched junction bases: 2. Here the CDR3 DNA reads TGCGCCAGCAGCTGGGACAGGGTTACAGATACGCAGTATTTT. Translated, it gives CASSWDRVTDTQYF.

As DNA, the CDR3 is TGTGCCAGTGGATACGGGGAAAGCTCCTACGAGCAGTACTTC. This gives the protein CASGYGESSYEQYF. V is TRBV19 and J is TRBJ2-7, with TRBD2 as a possible D gene (5 bases). With 8 bases removed from V and 0 bases from J, the gap between germline ends came to 14 bases. Per germline, CDR1 LNHDA and CDR2 SQIVND (reference sequence). The CDR3 loop spans 14 amino acids. Looking up the rest from reference TRBV19 and TRBJ2-7 gives the full variable domain: DGGITQSPKYLFRKEGQNVTLSCEQNLNHDAMYWYRQDPGQGLRLIYYSQIVNDFQKGDIAEGYSVSREKKESFPLTVTSAQKNPTAFYLCASGYGESSYEQYFGPGTRLTVT.

The chain is built from TRBV2 and TRBJ2-5; the D gene is possibly TRBD1 (5 bases). V dropped 1 base and J dropped 5 bases, with 11 bases sitting between them. The germline V gene has CDR1 SNHLY and CDR2 FYNNEI. This CDR3 is built from 14 residues. CDR3 in amino acids: CASSEGGVLETQYF. In DNA, the CDR3 is TGTGCCAGCAGTGAAGGGGGCGTACTGGAGACCCAGTACTTC.

The chain combines TRBV19 with TRBJ2-1, with TRBD2 identical over 7 bases. The CDR3 covers 16 residues. Germline V gives CDR1 LNHDA, CDR2 SQIVND (reference sequence). V trimming: 3 bases; J trimming: 4 bases; junction bases outside the gene matches: 9. The CDR3 reads CASSMGVGDYYNEQFF. CDR3 DNA: TGTGCCAGTAGTATGGGCGTCGGGGACTATTACAATGAGCAGTTCTTC.

The CDR3 DNA reads as TGTGCCACCAGCAGAGATCTAGGTCGCTTCGAGCAGTACTTC. Protein product: CATSRDLGRFEQYF. The rearrangement joins TRBV15 to TRBJ2-7; D gene unclear. This CDR3 spans 14 amino acids. V lost 0 bases and J 6 bases, leaving 12 bases between the germline ends. Per the germline V gene, CDR1 is LNHNV and CDR2 is YYDKDF (reference sequence).

Only a few counts were recorded for this clone. This sequence joins TRBV9 and TRBJ2-1; D is unclear. The CDR3 has 12 residues. Germline lookup yields CDR1 SGDLS and CDR2 YYNGEE. V lost 4 bases and J 10 bases, leaving 12 bases between the germline ends. CDR3 loop: CASSSPAREQFF. The CDR3 DNA reads as TGTGCCAGCAGCTCCCCCGCGAGGGAGCAGTTCTTC.

This clone has only a few counts. The chain recombines TRBV18 with TRBJ2-4, with TRBD1 matching over 9 bases. The CDR3 covers 14 residues. The trim removed 3 bases at V and 6 bases at J, leaving 3 bases unmatched. CDR1 is KGHSH, CDR2 LQKENI, per germline. CDR3 in DNA: TGTGCCAGCTCACCGGACAGGGGTTTAAACATTCAGTACTTC. This sequence encodes CASSPDRGLNIQYF. Together with reference TRBV18 and TRBJ2-4, the CDR3 gives the full variable domain: NAGVMQNPRHLVRRRGQEARLRCSPMKGHSHVYWYRQLPEEGLKFMVYLQKENIIDESGMPKERFSAEFPKEGPSILRIQQVVRGDSAAYFCASSPDRGLNIQYFGAGTRLSVL.